This T cell receptor (beta chain) was identified in a study of chemoradiotherapy in HPV16-positive cancers. At the level of the study: Two HPV16-positive patients' cells yielded candidate HPV-specific clones and common motifs.

Study-wide results and limits: HPV-specific T cells were functionally defined from only a couple of HPV16-positive patients. HPV-responsive T-cell expansion during chemoradiotherapy was linked to improved recurrence-free survival in HPV16-positive patients. Non-HPV-specific T cells did not expand in tumors during treatment, whereas candidate HPV-specific clones and E7-related motifs did.

On this clone: The antigen is unknown.

Germline V CDR1 and CDR2: SNHLY, FYNNEI. V was shortened by 8 bases and J by 1 base, with 11 bases between the two germline ends. There are 13 residues in the CDR3. The repertoire was sequenced with immunoSEQ multiplex PCR; TCRdb's copy has only in-frame clones and lacks some. The data hold some 3,000 clones, with 77% observed a single time. This sequence originates from a human donor with HPV-associated anogenital cancer. The V gene is TRBV2, the J gene TRBJ1-1; D unresolved. The sequences come from tumor tissue, collected from a patient who underwent chemoradiotherapy. The CDR3 loop reads CASGWQTNTEAFF. CDR3 bases: TGTGCCAGCGGGTGGCAGACGAACACTGAAGCTTTCTTT.